This is a list of T cell receptor beta chains from one sample in a study of regulatory T cells in long-lasting Graves disease. TCRdb re-analysed the multiplex PCR reads in MiXCR, keeping a single row per CDR3 protein. The sample consists of about 500,000 distinct CDR3 sequences, 12% of them appearing once. The same data also contributed to another study, on T cells in Graves' hyperthyroidism and ophthalmopathy.

Here the sequenced sample was peripheral blood mononuclear cells (PBMCs), taken at new diagnosis, from a patient treated with antithyroid drugs. These TCRs come from a young woman with Graves disease. Both conserved end residues are part of each CDR3.

TRBV15 19 CATSRGPKPGDFTYNEQFF
TRBV5-1 14 CASSLWGAEDTQYF
TRBV2 16 CASSEEGLATNEKLFF
TRBV11-2 16 CASSFQPDSNTGELFF
TRBV7-2 15 CASSAGIATHNEQFF
TRBV19 15 CASTSPGQGLKTQYF
TRBV28 14 CASRDSYKNQPQHF
TRBV20-1 14 CSTGETGANEKLFF
TRBV11-2 14 CASSATSWGNEQFF
TRBV7-9 13 CASSSAGVYEAFF
TRBV2 16 CASSPGTGDTYYGYTF
TRBV7-9 12 CASSSRGYEQYF
TRBV28 13 CASSSPPVNEQFF
TRBV20-1 22 CSATYSTGTSGREGGSYNEQFF
TRBV27 13 CASSSSPVHEQYF
TRBV10-2 15 CASSVTSGSVGEQFF
TRBV19 15 CASSSSIGSYNEQFF
TRBV6-2/TRBV6-3 15 CASGGLAGVADTQYF
TRBV28 15 CASHPGHLGQETQYF
TRBV12-5 17 CASGLVRLGEGVGELFF
TRBV11-1 14 CASSLAEGTDTQYF
TRBV2 12 CASTRTSGELFF
TRBV29-1 11 CSGGGLAGYTF
TRBV7-9 14 CASSPGTSQETQYF
TRBV7-9 16 CASSLDSWYNTYEQYF
TRBV2 14 CASSEMTGGETQYF
TRBV6-2/TRBV6-3 14 CASSYSTGTYEQYF
TRBV7-3 16 CASSLTISGSTDTQYF
TRBV29-1 14 CSVEIGTRKETQYF
TRBV28 14 CASSKATGADTQYF